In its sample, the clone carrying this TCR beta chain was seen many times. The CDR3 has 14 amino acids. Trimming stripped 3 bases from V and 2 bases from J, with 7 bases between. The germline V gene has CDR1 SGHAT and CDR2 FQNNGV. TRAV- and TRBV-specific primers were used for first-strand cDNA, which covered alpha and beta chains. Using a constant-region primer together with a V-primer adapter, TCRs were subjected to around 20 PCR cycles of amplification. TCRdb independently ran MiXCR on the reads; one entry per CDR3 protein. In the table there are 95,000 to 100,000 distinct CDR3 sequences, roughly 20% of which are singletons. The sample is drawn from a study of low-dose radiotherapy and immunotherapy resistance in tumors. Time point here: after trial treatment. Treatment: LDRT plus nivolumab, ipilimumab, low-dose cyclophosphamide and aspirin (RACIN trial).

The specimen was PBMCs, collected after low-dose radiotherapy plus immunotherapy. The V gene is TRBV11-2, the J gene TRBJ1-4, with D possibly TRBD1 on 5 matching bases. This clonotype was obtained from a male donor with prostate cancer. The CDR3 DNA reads TGTGCCAGCAGCTTCAGGGTGACTAATGAAAAACTGTTTTTT. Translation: CASSFRVTNEKLFF.